The 9 T cell receptor beta chains given below trace back to one sample, sequenced in a study of vaccination and CD4 T cells after COVID-19. These receptors lack a known antigen. With the Oncomine TCR Beta short-read assay, DNA from cultured CD4+ T cells was sequenced. TCRdb reanalysed the PCR reads using MiXCR and keeps one entry per CDR3 protein. The table has about 25,000 distinct CDR3 sequences, more than 35% seen once. Treatment in this sample: approximately nine-day PBMC culture with coronavirus spike peptide pools or control peptides (ViraFEST assay). The sequenced sample consisted of CD4+ T cells from blood, cultured in vitro. The receptors come from a human donor who had recovered from COVID-19.

The gene calls are TRBV9 and TRBJ1-2, with 8 positions matching TRBD1. The CDR3 is 15 residues long. Losses at the gene ends were 3 bases for V and 1 base for J; bases not matched to a gene: 5. Germline lookup yields CDR1 SGDLS and CDR2 YYNGEE. The CDR3, as DNA: TGTGCCAGCAGCGCCCAGGGGGCTGGTAACTATGGCTACACCTTC. It is translated as CASSAQGAGNYGYTF.

This clonotype was counted only a few times. The V gene is TRBV19, the J gene TRBJ1-2, with no clear D. Trimming took off 1 base at V and 5 bases at J, with 11 bases between the two ends. The CDR3 contains 14 residues. Germline CDR1 is LNHDA and CDR2 is SQIVND (reference sequence). CDR3 sequence (DNA): TGTGCCAGTAGTATAGTCGACGTTCAGTATGGCTACACCTTC. Encoded protein: CASSIVDVQYGYTF.

This clonotype was counted a few times. The chain recombines TRBV2 with TRBJ1-2; D is unresolved. The CDR3 sequence is 16 residues long. Germline loops: CDR1 SNHLY, CDR2 FYNNEI. The V gene lost 4 bases and the J gene lost 1 base, with 16 bases spanning the gap. The CDR3: CASSAGQATLNYGYTF. The CDR3 region has the DNA TGTGCCAGCAGTGCGGGCCAGGCGACTCTTAACTATGGCTACACCTTC.

V gene TRBV11-2 combines with J gene TRBJ2-7; D gene uncertain. Trimming took 0 bases from V and 7 from J, leaving 13 bases between them. Per the germline V gene, CDR1 is SGHAT and CDR2 is FQNNGV. The CDR3 covers 14 residues. CDR3 residues: CASSLDPLGREQYF. The DNA for the CDR3 is TGTGCCAGCAGCTTAGACCCCCTGGGCCGGGAGCAGTACTTC. The entire variable domain, with the rest obtained from reference TRBV11-2 and TRBJ2-7, is as follows: EAGVAQSPRYKIIEKRQSVAFWCNPISGHATLYWYQQILGQGPKLLIQFQNNGVVDDSQLPKDRFSAERLKGVDSTLKIQPAKLEDSAVYLCASSLDPLGREQYFGPGTRLTVT.

The chain uses TRBV19 and TRBJ2-3; the match to TRBD1 covers 12 bases. Germline loops: CDR1 LNHDA, CDR2 SQIVND (reference sequence). V trimming: 6 bases; J trimming: 6 bases; junction bases outside the gene matches: 16. The length of the CDR3 is 18 residues. The CDR3 DNA is TGTGCCAGTAGCAACGACCCACCGGGACAGGGGGCTCGGGATACGCAGTATTTT. As protein: CASSNDPPGQGARDTQYF.

This clonotype was observed a few times. The genes are TRBV7-2 and TRBJ1-1, with TRBD1 identical over 7 bases. This CDR3 region has 14 residues. The V and J ends lost 6 bases and 4 bases, in that order; junction bases with no gene match: 8. Germline-derived CDR1 and CDR2 are SGHTA and FQGNSA. The CDR3 reads CASRLQGMGTEAFF. Here the CDR3 DNA reads TGTGCCAGCAGATTACAGGGGATGGGCACTGAAGCTTTCTTT.

About this clonotype itself: This CDR3 fails to terminate in the conserved phenylalanine or tryptophan, so it likely reflects a read error. The genes are TRBV19 and TRBJ2-5; D remains unclear. CDR1 and CDR2 from the germline V gene are LNHDA and SQIVND (reference sequence). The V and J ends lost 4 bases and 2 bases respectively, with 5 bases between them. The CDR3 spans 12 residues. CDR3 in amino acids: CASSSRQETQYL. Written as DNA, the CDR3 is TGTGCCAGTAGTAGTAGACAAGAGACCCAGTACCTC.

The V and J genes are TRBV6-5 and TRBJ1-2; a possible D gene is TRBD1 (6 bases). This CDR3 is built from 13 residues. V was clipped by 0 bases and J by 8 bases, with 10 bases between them. Germline V gives CDR1 MNHEY, CDR2 SVGAGI. The CDR3 DNA reads TGTGCCAGCAGTTACTCGGGGCAGGGGGGCTACACCTTC. Protein: CASSYSGQGGYTF.

A single count supports this clonotype. The chain employs TRBV18 and TRBJ2-7; 7 nucleotides agree with TRBD1. This CDR3 contains 14 residues. After removal of 3 bases from V and 2 bases from J, the junction contained 4 bases not matched to a gene. Germline V gene lookup returns CDR1 KGHSH and CDR2 LQKENI. The DNA of the CDR3 is TGTGCCAGCTCACCTCGGGACAGAGCCTACGAGCAGTACTTC. Its protein product is CASSPRDRAYEQYF.